A selection of T cell receptor beta chains follows, all from one sample in a study of blood T cell repertoires in COVID-19. Measured with immunoSEQ multiplex PCR; TCRdb has only the in-frame clones, and not every one. The sample shows about 150,000 clones, roughly 85% of them seen only once. The sequencing sample was made of PBMCs or T cells enriched from blood (not recorded which). All receptors derive from a woman between 70 and 85 years old in a cohort exposed to, infected with or recovered from COVID-19 (not recorded which). Each CDR3 is given with its conserved first and last residue. A D gene is named only where the DNA matches it firmly. Clone size, where shown, is once, few, many, or a class for clones that have expanded.

j_call	clone_size	v_call	d_call	cdr3_aa
TRBJ2-7	NA	TRBV3-1/TRBV3-2	NA	CASSHLSYEQYF
TRBJ1-2	NA	TRBV6-5	NA	CASRRGPGSYGYTF
TRBJ2-7	once	TRBV19	TRBD1	CASSIGTASSYEQYF
TRBJ1-1	NA	TRBV5-6	NA	CASSLKGEDTEAFF
TRBJ2-3	many	TRBV21-1	NA	CASSIRVRGQADTQYF
TRBJ1-1	NA	TRBV11-3	NA	CASSPAGTNTEAFF
TRBJ2-2	few	TRBV6-5	TRBD1	CASSYPGTGGHGELFF
TRBJ1-1	NA	TRBV7-3	NA	CASSLHLNTEAFF
TRBJ2-6	NA	TRBV29-1	TRBD1	CSVRKGQGDSGANVLTF
TRBJ2-1	once	TRBV7-8	TRBD2	CASSRGSSGYNEQFF